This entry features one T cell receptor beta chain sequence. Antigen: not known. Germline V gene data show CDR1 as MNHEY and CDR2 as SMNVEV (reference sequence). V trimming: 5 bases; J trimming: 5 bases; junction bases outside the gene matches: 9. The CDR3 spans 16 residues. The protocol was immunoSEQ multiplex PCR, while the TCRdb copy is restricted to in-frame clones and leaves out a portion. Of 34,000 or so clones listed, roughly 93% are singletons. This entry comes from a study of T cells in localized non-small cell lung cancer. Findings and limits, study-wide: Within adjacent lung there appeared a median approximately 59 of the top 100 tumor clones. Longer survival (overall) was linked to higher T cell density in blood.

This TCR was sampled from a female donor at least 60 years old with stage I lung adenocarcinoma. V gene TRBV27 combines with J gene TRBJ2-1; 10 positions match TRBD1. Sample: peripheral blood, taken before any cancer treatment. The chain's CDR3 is CASSLRPGTGDNEQFF. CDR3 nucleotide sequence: TGTGCCAGCAGTCTTCGCCCCGGGACAGGGGACAATGAGCAGTTCTTC.